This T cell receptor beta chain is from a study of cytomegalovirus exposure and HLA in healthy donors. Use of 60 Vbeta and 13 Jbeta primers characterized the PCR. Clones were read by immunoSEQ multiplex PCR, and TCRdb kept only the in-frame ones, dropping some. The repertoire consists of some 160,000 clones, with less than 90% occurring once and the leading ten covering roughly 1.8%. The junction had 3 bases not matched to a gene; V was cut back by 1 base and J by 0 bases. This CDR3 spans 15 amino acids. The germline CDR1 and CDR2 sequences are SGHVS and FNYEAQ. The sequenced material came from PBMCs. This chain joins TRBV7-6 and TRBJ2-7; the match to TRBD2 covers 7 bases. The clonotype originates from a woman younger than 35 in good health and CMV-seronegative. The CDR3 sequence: CASSLGGGTSYEQYF. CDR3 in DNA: TGTGCCAGCAGCTTAGGGGGGGGGACCTCCTACGAGCAGTACTTC.